This TCR beta chain was sequenced during a study of long-term antiretroviral therapy in people with HIV. General observations from the study: Repertoire composition at all time points was dominated by clones that had expanded before ART.

Sequencing relied on immunoSEQ assay v3.0, run at survey level. Clones were sequenced by immunoSEQ multiplex PCR, and TCRdb holds only the in-frame ones, with some missing. The data hold 30,000 to 40,000 clones, with around 88% observed a single time. Concerning this clone: Its specificity is not known.

This receptor was identified in a woman between 18 and 29 years old with HIV. This sample comprised unsorted PBMCs, obtained just before starting antiretroviral therapy.

CDR3 residues: CASSQGTGVTEAFF. The CDR3 region has the DNA TGTGCCAGCAGCCAAGGAACAGGCGTCACTGAAGCTTTCTTT. The chain links TRBV4-2 to TRBJ1-1; tentative D call: TRBD1 (5 bases). Germline V lookup: CDR1 LGHNA, CDR2 YNFKEQ. Trimming removed 1 base at V and 4 bases at J, with 10 bases between. This CDR3 has 14 amino acids.